This T cell receptor (beta chain) was documented in a study of blood T cell repertoires in COVID-19. Study background: The samples span acute and convalescent COVID-19 from the United States, Italy and Spain. PBMCs, B-cell-depleted T cells, or T cells were the source of the cDNA or gDNA that made up the material.

Profiling relied on immunoSEQ multiplex PCR, and the TCRdb table lists in-frame clones only, not all of them. The sample contains roughly 220,000 clones, less than 90% of which appear only once. Germline-derived CDR1 and CDR2 are LGHDT and YNNKEL (reference sequence). Trimming removed 1 base at V and 2 bases at J, with 11 bases between. The CDR3 is made up of 15 amino acids. The sequenced sample consisted of peripheral blood. The TCR sequence derives from a woman in her sixties who had recovered from COVID-19. V is TRBV3-1 (or the pseudogene TRBV3-2) and J is TRBJ1-2; maybe TRBD1 (6 bases). The CDR3 loop is CASSQVPGENYGYTF. The CDR3 DNA is TGTGCCAGCAGCCAAGTGCCAGGGGAGAACTATGGCTACACCTTC.